This TCR beta chain was found in a study of shared clonotypes between healthy human individuals. Healthy HIV-negative adults without recent acute infections or vaccinations served as donors. At deep level, the assay was performed. Here immunoSEQ multiplex PCR was the method, and the copy in TCRdb shows in-frame clones only, minus some. The sample lists over 400,000 clones; 81% were seen once. The CDR3 sequence is 14 residues long. Germline V gene lookup returns CDR1 KGHSH and CDR2 LQKENI. The ends were cut back, 4 bases at V and 1 base at J, with 11 bases in the middle. This chain joins TRBV18 and TRBJ2-7, with D tentatively TRBD1 (6 bases). The sample was PBMCs. The sequence was collected from a woman between 35 and 50 years old in good health. Some clones in this sample may be carry-over from other donors' samples. In DNA form, the CDR3 reads TGTGCCAGCTCACACGCAGGGGAATCCTACGAGCAGTACTTC. This encodes CASSHAGESYEQYF.